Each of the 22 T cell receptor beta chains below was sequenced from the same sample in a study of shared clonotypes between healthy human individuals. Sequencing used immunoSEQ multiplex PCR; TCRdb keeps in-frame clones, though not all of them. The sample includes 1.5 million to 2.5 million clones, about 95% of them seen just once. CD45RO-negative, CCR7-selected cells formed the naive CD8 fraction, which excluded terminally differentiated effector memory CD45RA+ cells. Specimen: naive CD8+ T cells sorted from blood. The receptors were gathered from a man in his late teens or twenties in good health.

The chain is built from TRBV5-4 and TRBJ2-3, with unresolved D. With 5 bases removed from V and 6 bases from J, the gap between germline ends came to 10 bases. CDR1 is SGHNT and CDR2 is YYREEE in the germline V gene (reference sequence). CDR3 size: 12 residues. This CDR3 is CASSYGRDTQYF. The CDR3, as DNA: TGTGCCAGCAGTTATGGCAGGGATACGCAGTATTTT.

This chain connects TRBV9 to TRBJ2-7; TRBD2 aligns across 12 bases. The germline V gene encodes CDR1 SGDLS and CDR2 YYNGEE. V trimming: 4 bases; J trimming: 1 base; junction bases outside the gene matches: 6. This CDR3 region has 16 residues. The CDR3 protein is CASSPRTSGTSYEQYF. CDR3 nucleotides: TGTGCCAGCAGCCCACGGACTAGCGGGACGTCCTACGAGCAGTACTTC.

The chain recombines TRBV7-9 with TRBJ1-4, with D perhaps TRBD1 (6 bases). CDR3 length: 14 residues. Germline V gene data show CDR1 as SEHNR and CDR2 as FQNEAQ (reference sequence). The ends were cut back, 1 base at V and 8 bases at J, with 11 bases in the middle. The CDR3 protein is CASSLEGVKEKLFF. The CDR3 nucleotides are TGTGCCAGCAGCTTAGAGGGGGTCAAGGAAAAACTGTTTTTT. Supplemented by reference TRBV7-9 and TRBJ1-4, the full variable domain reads DTGVSQNPRHKITKRGQNVTFRCDPISEHNRLYWYRQTLGQGPEFLTYFQNEAQLEKSRLLSDRFSAERPKGSFSTLEIQRTEQGDSAMYLCASSLEGVKEKLFFGSGTQLSVL.

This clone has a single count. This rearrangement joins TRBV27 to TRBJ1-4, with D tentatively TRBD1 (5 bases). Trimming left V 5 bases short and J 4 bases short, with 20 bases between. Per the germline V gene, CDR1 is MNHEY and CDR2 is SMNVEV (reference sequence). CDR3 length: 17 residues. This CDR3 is CASSPLPGRGFNEKLFF. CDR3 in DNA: TGTGCCAGCAGTCCCCTCCCCGGAAGGGGCTTTAATGAAAAACTGTTTTTT.

The CDR3 sequence: CASSYGQGYTF. The CDR3 DNA follows: TGCGCCAGCAGCTACGGACAGGGTTACACCTTC. This chain uses TRBV5-1 with TRBJ1-2; TRBD1 agrees at 8 bases. CDR3 length: 11 residues. V was pared by 3 bases and J by 11 bases, with 3 bases of the junction left unmatched. Germline-derived CDR1 and CDR2 are SGHRS and YFSETQ. Full variable domain (outside the CDR3, taken from reference TRBV5-1 and TRBJ1-2): KAGVTQTPRYLIKTRGQQVTLSCSPISGHRSVSWYQQTPGQGLQFLFEYFSETQRNKGNFPGRFSGRQFSNSRSEMNVSTLELGDSALYLCASSYGQGYTFGSGTRLTVV.

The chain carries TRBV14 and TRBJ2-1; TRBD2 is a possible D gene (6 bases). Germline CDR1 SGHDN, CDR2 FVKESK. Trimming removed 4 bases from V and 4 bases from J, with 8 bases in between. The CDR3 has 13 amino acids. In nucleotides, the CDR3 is TGTGCCAGCAGCCCCCGGGGGTACAATGAGCAGTTCTTC. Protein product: CASSPRGYNEQFF.

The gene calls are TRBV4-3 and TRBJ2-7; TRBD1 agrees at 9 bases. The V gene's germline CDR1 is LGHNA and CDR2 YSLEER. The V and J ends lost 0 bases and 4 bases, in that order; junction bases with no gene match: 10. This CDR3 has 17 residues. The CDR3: CASSQDSRGTGKYEQYF. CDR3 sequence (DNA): TGCGCCAGCAGCCAAGATTCCCGAGGGACAGGGAAATACGAGCAGTACTTC.

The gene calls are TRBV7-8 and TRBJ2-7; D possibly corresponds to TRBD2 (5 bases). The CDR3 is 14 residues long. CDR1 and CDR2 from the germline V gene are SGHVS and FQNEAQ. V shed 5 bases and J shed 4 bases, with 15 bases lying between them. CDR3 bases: TGTGCCAGCAGCCCCGAGGGCATGGCGTACGAGCAGTACTTC. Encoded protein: CASSPEGMAYEQYF. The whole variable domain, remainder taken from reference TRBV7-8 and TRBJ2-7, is GAGVSQSPRYKVAKRGQDVALRCDPISGHVSLFWYQQALGQGPEFLTYFQNEAQLDKSGLPSDRFFAERPEGSVSTLKIQRTQQEDSAVYLCASSPEGMAYEQYFGPGTRLTVT.

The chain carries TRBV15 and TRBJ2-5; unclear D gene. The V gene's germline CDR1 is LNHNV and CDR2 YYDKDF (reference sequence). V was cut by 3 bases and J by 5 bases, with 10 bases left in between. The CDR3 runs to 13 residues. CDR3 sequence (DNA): TGTGCCACCAGCAGGGGGAACTGGGAGACCCAGTACTTC. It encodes CATSRGNWETQYF. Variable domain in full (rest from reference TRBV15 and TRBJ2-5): DAMVIQNPRYQVTQFGKPVTLSCSQTLNHNVMYWYQQKSSQAPKLLFHYYDKDFNNEADTPDNFQSRRPNTSFCFLDIRSPGLGDTAMYLCATSRGNWETQYFGPGTRLLVL.

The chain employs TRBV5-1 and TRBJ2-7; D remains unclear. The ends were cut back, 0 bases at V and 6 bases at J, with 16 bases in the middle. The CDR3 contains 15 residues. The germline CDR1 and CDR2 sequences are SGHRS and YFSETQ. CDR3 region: CASSLGVNGKGEQYF. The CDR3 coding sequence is TGCGCCAGCAGCTTGGGGGTGAATGGTAAAGGCGAGCAGTACTTC.

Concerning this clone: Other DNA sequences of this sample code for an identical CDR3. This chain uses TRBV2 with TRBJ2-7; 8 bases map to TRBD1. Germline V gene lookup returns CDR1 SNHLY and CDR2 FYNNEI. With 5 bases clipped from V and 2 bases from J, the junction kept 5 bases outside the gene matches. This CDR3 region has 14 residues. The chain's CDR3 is CASSPGQGTYEQYF. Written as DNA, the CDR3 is TGTGCCAGCAGTCCCGGACAGGGAACCTACGAGCAGTACTTC.

The CDR3 nucleotides read TGTGCCAGCAGCTTACAAGGGTGGGCCTACGAGCAGTACTTC. Its translation is CASSLQGWAYEQYF. The chain uses TRBV11-2 and TRBJ2-7; no reliable D call. The CDR3 runs 14 residues. The V and J ends lost 2 bases and 2 bases respectively, with 10 bases between them. Per the germline V gene, CDR1 is SGHAT and CDR2 is FQNNGV.

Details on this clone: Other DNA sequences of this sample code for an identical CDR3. The CDR3 sequence: CASSLGYTGELFF. As DNA, the CDR3 is TGTGCCAGCAGCTTAGGGTATACCGGGGAGCTGTTTTTT. The rearrangement links TRBV11-2 to TRBJ2-2, with no clear D. The CDR3 is 13 residues long. Germline lookup yields CDR1 SGHAT and CDR2 FQNNGV. V lost 1 base to trimming and J lost 5 bases, with 5 bases between them.

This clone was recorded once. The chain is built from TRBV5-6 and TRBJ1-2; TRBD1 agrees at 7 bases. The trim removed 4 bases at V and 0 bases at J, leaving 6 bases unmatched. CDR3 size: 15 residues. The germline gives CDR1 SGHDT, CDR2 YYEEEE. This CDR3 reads CASSRWTGPNYGYTF. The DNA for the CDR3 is TGTGCCAGCAGCCGCTGGACAGGACCTAACTATGGCTACACCTTC.

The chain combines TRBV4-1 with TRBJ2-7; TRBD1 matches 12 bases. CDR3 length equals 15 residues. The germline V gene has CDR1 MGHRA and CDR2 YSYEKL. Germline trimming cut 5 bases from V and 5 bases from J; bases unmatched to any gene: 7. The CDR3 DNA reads TGCGCCAGCAGCGTGCGGGACAGGGGGCAAGACGAGCAGTACTTC. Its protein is CASSVRDRGQDEQYF.

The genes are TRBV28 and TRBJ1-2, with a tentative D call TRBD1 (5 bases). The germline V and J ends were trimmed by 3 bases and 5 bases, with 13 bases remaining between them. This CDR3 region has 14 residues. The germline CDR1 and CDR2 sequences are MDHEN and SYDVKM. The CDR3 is CASSLTGDLYGYTF. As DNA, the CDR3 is TGTGCCAGCAGTTTGACGGGGGATTTGTATGGCTACACCTTC.

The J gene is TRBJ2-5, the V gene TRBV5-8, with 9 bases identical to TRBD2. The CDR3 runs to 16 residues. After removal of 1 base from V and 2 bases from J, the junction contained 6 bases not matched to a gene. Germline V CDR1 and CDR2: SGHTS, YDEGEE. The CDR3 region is CASSLYAGGGQETQYF. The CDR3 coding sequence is TGTGCCAGCAGCTTGTATGCGGGAGGGGGGCAAGAGACCCAGTACTTC.

The CDR3 sequence is CASRQGLYEQYF. CDR3 coding DNA: TGTGCCAGCAGGCAGGGCCTCTACGAGCAGTACTTC. The V gene is TRBV7-9, the J gene TRBJ2-7; a possible D gene is TRBD1 (5 bases). The V end was cut by 6 bases, the J end by 3 bases, with 9 bases between. CDR1 is SEHNR and CDR2 is FQNEAQ in the germline V gene (reference sequence). This CDR3 contains 12 residues.

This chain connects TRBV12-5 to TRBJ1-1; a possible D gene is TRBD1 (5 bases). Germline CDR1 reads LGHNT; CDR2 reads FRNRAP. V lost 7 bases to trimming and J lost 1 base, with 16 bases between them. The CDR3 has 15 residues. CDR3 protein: CASDLPGRRNTEAFF. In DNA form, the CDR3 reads TGTGCTAGTGACCTCCCGGGACGGAGGAACACTGAAGCTTTCTTT.

CDR3 coding DNA: TGTGCCAGCAGCCAAAACCCACAGAGGATCCCGGACTATGGCTACACCTTC. This sequence encodes CASSQNPQRIPDYGYTF. The chain is built from TRBV7-9 and TRBJ1-2, with D unresolved. Germline values: CDR1 SEHNR, CDR2 FQNEAQ (reference sequence). V was clipped by 5 bases and J by 3 bases, with 22 bases between them. The CDR3 contains 17 residues. The full variable domain, rest sourced from reference TRBV7-9 and TRBJ1-2, is DTGVSQNPRHKITKRGQNVTFRCDPISEHNRLYWYRQTLGQGPEFLTYFQNEAQLEKSRLLSDRFSAERPKGSFSTLEIQRTEQGDSAMYLCASSQNPQRIPDYGYTFGSGTRLTVV.

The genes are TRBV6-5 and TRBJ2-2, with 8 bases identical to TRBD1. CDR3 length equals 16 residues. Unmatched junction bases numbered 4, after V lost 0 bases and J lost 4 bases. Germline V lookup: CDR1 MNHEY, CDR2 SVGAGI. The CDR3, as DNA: TGTGCCAGCAGTTACTCGGACAGGGTGGTCACCGGGGAGCTGTTTTTT. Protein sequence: CASSYSDRVVTGELFF.

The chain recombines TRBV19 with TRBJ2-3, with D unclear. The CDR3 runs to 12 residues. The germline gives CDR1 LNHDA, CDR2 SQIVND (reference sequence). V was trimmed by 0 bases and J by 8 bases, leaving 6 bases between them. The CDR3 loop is CASSIDLSTQYF. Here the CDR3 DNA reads TGTGCCAGTAGTATAGATCTATCTACGCAGTATTTT.